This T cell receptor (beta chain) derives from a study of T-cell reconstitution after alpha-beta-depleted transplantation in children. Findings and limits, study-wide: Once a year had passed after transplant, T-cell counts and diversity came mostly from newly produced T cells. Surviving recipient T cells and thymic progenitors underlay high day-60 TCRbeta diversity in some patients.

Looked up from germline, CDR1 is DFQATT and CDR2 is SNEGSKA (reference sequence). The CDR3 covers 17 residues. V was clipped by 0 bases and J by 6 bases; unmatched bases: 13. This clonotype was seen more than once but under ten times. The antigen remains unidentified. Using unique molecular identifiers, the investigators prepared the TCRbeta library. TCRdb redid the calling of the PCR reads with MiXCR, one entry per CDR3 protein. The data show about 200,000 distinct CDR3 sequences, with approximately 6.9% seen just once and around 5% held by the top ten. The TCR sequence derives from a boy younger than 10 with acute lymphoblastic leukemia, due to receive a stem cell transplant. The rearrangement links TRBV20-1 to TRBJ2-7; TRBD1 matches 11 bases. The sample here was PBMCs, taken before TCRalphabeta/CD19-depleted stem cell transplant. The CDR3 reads CSARDGAIRDRGTEQYF. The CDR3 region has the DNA TGCAGTGCTAGAGATGGGGCGATTAGGGACAGGGGGACCGAGCAGTACTTC.